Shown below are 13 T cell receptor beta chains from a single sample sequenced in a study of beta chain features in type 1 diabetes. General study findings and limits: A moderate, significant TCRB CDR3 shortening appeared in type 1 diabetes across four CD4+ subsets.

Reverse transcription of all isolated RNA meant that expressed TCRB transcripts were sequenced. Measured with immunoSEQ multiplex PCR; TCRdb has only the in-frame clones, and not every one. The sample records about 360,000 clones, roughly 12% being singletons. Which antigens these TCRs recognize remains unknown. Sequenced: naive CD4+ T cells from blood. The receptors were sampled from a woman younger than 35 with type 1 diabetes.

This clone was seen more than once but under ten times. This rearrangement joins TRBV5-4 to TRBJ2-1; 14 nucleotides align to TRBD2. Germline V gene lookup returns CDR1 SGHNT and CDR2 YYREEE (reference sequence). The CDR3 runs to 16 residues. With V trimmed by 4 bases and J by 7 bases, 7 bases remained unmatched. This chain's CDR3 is CASSPGLAGGKNEQFF. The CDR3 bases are TGTGCCAGCAGCCCCGGACTAGCGGGGGGTAAGAATGAGCAGTTCTTC.

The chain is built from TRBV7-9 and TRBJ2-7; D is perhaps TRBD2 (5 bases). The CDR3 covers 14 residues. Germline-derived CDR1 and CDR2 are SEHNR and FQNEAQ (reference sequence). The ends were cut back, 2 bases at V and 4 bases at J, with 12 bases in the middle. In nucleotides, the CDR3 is TGTGCCAGCAGCTTAACCGGGTGGGAGTACGAGCAGTACTTC. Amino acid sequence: CASSLTGWEYEQYF.

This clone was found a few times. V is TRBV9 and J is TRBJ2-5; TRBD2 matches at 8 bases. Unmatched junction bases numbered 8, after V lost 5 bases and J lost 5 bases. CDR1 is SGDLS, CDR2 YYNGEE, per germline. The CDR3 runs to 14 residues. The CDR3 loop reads CASSHTSGSETQYF. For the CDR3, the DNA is TGTGCCAGCAGTCATACTAGCGGCAGCGAGACCCAGTACTTC.

CDR3 region: CAWSPGDRGTSNEKLFF. The CDR3 bases are TGTGCCTGGAGTCCTGGTGACAGGGGGACTTCTAATGAAAAACTGTTTTTT. The chain recombines TRBV30 with TRBJ1-4; TRBD1 matches 9 bases. Looked up from germline, CDR1 is GTSNPN and CDR2 is SVGIG (reference sequence). This CDR3 comprises 17 residues. V shed 2 bases and J 3 bases; nucleotides not matched to a gene: 10.

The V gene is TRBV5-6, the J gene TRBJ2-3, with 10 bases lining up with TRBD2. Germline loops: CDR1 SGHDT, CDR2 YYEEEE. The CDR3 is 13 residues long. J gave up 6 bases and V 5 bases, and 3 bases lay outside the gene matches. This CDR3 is CASSLAGGDTQYF. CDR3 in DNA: TGTGCCAGCAGTTTAGCGGGAGGCGATACGCAGTATTTT.

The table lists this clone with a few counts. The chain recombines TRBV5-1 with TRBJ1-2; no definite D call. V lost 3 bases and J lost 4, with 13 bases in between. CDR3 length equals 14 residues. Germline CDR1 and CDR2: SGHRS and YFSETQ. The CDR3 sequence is CASSSAPTLYGYTF. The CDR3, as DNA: TGCGCCAGCAGCTCCGCACCGACACTCTATGGCTACACCTTC.

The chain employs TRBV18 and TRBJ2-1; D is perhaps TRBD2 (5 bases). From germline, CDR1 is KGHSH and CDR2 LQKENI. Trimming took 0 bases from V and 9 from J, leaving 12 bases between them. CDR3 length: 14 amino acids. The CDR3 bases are TGTGCCAGCTCACCACCAACTAGTGCGGGTGAGCAGTTCTTC. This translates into CASSPPTSAGEQFF.

CDR3 DNA: TGTGCCAGCAGCAAGGGACAGGGTCCCTACGAGCAGTACTTC. Amino acid sequence: CASSKGQGPYEQYF. This chain links TRBV7-2 with TRBJ2-7; 9 bases map to TRBD1. The CDR3 sequence is 14 residues long. Per the germline V gene, CDR1 is SGHTA and CDR2 is FQGNSA. The V gene end was trimmed by 5 bases and the J gene end by 2 bases; junction bases not matched to a gene: 4.

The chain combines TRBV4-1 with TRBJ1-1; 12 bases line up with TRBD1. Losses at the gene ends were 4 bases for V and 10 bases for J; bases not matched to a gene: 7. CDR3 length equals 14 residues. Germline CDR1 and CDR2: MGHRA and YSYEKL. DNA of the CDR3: TGCGCCAGCAGCCTTCCGGGACAGGGGGCTGGAGCTTTCTTT. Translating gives CASSLPGQGAGAFF.

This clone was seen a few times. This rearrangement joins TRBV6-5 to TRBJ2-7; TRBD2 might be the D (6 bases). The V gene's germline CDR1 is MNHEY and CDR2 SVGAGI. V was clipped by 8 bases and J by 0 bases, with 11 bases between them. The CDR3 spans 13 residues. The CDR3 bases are TGTGCCAGCGGCCCCGGGAGCTCCTACGAGCAGTACTTC. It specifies CASGPGSSYEQYF.

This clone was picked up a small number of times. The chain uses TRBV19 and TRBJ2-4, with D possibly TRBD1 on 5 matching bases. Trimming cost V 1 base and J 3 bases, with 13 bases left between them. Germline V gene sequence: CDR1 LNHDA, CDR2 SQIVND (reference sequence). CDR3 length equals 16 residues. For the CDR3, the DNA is TGTGCCAGTAGTATAGTTGGGTTAGGGGACAAAAACATTCAGTACTTC. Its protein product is CASSIVGLGDKNIQYF.

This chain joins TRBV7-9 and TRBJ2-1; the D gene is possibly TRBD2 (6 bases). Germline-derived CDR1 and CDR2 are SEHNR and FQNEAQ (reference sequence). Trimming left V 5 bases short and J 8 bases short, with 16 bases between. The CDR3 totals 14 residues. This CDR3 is CASSAGGMEDEQFF. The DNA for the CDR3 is TGTGCCAGCAGCGCGGGCGGGATGGAAGATGAGCAGTTCTTC.

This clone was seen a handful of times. CDR3 nucleotide sequence: TGTGCCAGCAGCTTAAGGGCGGGAGCGGCAGATACGCAGTATTTT. Encoded protein: CASSLRAGAADTQYF. This chain uses TRBV13 with TRBJ2-3, with 7 bases aligning to TRBD2. CDR1 is PRHDT and CDR2 is FYEKMQ in the germline V gene (reference sequence). The junction had 6 bases not matched to a gene; V was cut back by 2 bases and J by 4 bases. This CDR3 is built from 15 residues.